The present T cell receptor (beta chain) was sequenced within a study of human T cells and chemical hapten exposure. Overall study findings and caveats: Every donor had alopecia, and their immune response may therefore differ from healthy people's.

TCRdb processed the RACE reads anew with MiXCR; each CDR3 protein has one entry. The sample has approximately 260,000 distinct CDR3 sequences, about 7.7% seen once. The sample holds many counts of this clonotype. Antigen unknown. Time point given: pre-sensitization, week 0. The treatment denotes: therapeutic diphenylcyclopropenone sensitization with weekly scalp DPC. Participating donors were patients with alopecia, aged 18 to 70 years, considered appropriate candidates for DPC. The germline gives CDR1 WNHNN, CDR2 SYGVQD (reference sequence). Trimming removed 0 bases at V and 5 bases at J, with 11 bases between. The CDR3 covers 14 residues.

The sequence was obtained from a young man with alopecia areata. Some clones in this sample may be carry-over from other donors' samples. The chain employs TRBV10-1 and TRBJ2-7; D not certain. The material sequenced was whole blood, taken in connection with sensitization to the hapten diphenylcyclopropenone (DPC). The CDR3: CASSESGPSNEQYF. The CDR3 region has the DNA TGCGCCAGCAGTGAGTCCGGGCCTTCTAACGAGCAGTACTTC.